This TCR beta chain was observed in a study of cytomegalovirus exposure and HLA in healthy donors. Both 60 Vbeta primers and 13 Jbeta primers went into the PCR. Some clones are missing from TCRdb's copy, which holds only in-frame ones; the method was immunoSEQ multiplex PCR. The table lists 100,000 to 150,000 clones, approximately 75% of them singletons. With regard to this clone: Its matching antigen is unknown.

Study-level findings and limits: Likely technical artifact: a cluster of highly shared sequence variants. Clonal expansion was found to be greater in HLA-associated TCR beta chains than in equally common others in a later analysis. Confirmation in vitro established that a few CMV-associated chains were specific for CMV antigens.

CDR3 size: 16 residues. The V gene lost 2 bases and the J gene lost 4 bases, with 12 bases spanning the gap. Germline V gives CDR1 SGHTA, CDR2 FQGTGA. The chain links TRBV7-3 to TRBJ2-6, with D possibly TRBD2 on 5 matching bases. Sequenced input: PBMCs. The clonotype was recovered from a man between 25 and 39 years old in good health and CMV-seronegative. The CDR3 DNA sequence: TGTGCCAGCAGCTTAGTCGGGGTTGGCGGGGCCAACGTCCTGACTTTC. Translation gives CASSLVGVGGANVLTF.